These T cell receptor beta chains were read from a single sample in a study of shared clonotypes between healthy human individuals. Here immunoSEQ multiplex PCR was the method, and the copy in TCRdb shows in-frame clones only, minus some. The data contain around 500,000 clones, around 80% of them singletons. Material: PBMCs. These receptors all come from a woman aged 40 to 50 in good health. Some clones in this sample may be carry-over from other donors' samples. CDR3s include the opening cysteine and the closing phenylalanine or tryptophan. A D gene is named only where the DNA matches it firmly. Some rows have no size entry. The others give once, few or many, or a class for an expanded clone.

V,J,size,D,DNA,CDR3
TRBV19,TRBJ1-1,.,.,TGTGCCAGTAGTATAGGGGGAGGAGCGAACACTGAAGCTTTCTTT,CASSIGGGANTEAFF
TRBV6-5,TRBJ2-1,.,.,TGTGCCAGCAGTGGGACCAGGAATGAGCAGTTCTTC,CASSGTRNEQFF
TRBV15,TRBJ2-6,.,.,TGTGCCACCAGCAGCCGACCCTTAACGGGGGCCAACGTCCTGACTTTC,CATSSRPLTGANVLTF
TRBV25-1,TRBJ2-1,once,TRBD2,TGTGCCAGCAGTGGGGGACTAGCGACCAGTGAGCAGTTCTTC,CASSGGLATSEQFF
TRBV30,TRBJ2-7,.,.,TGTGCCTGGAGCATACAGATTACCTCCTACGAGCAGTACTTC,CAWSIQITSYEQYF
TRBV6-5,TRBJ2-4,.,.,TGTGCCAGCAGCCCCGACAGGACGAACATTCAGTACTTC,CASSPDRTNIQYF
TRBV10-3,TRBJ1-5,.,.,TGTGCCATCAGCGAGGGGGTAGGCAATCAGCCCCAGCATTTT,CAISEGVGNQPQHF
TRBV30,TRBJ1-1,.,.,TGTGCCGGAGAACAGGTTGAAGCTTTCTTT,CAGEQVEAFF
TRBV11-2,TRBJ1-2,.,.,TGTGCCAGCAGCTTGGACACAGGGTACAACTATGGCTACACCTTC,CASSLDTGYNYGYTF
TRBV28,TRBJ1-3,.,TRBD1,TGTGCCAGCTGGGACAGGGGGCGGGGAAACACCATATATTTT,CASWDRGRGNTIYF
TRBV5-1,TRBJ2-3,few,TRBD1,TGCGCCAGCAGCTTTGAGGGGGCGCGAACAGATACGCAGTATTTT,CASSFEGARTDTQYF
TRBV5-1,TRBJ2-7,once,.,TGCGCCAGCAGCTTGGACCGACAGAAGTACGAGCAGTACTTC,CASSLDRQKYEQYF